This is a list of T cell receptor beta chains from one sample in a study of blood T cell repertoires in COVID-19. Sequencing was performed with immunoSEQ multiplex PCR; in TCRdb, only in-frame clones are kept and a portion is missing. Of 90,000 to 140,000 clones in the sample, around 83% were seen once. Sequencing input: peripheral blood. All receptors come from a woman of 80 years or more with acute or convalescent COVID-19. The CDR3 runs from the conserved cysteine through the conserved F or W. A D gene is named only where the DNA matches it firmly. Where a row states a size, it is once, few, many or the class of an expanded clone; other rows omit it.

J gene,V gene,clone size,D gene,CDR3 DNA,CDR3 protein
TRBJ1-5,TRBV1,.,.,TGCACCAGCAGTAACCGGGGATATAGCAATCAGCCCCAGCATTTT,CTSSNRGYSNQPQHF
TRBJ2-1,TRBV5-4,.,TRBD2,TGTGCCAGCAGCTTACCCCATGGCGGGGGATACAATGAGCAGTTCTTC,CASSLPHGGGYNEQFF
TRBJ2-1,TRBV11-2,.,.,TGTGCCAGCAGCTCCTTGACTAGAAGGACCTACAATGAGCAGTTCTTC,CASSSLTRRTYNEQFF
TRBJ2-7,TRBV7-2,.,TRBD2,TGTGCCAGCAGATCTACTAGCGGAGGGGTCTACGAGCAGTACTTC,CASRSTSGGVYEQYF
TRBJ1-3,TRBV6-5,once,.,TGTGCCAGCGCTAGGACATCTGGAAACACCATATATTTT,CASARTSGNTIYF
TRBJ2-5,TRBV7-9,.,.,TGTGCCAGCAGCTTGGGCCGGCTAATCGAGACCCAGTACTTC,CASSLGRLIETQYF
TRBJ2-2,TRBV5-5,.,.,TGTGCCAGCAGCCTCGACGGGATGAACACCGGGGAGCTGTTTTTT,CASSLDGMNTGELFF
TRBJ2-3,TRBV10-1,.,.,TGCGCCAGCAGCCGGACTACCACTAGCACAGATACGCAGTATTTT,CASSRTTTSTDTQYF
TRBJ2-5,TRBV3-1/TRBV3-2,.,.,TGTGCCAGCAGCCAAATCCTCGGAGGGGGCGGAGAGACCCAGTACTTC,CASSQILGGGGETQYF
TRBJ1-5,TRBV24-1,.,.,TGTGCCACCAGTGATTTAAGACAGGAGGGCAATCAGCCCCAGCATTTT,CATSDLRQEGNQPQHF
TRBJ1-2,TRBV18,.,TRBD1,TGTGCCAGCTCACCCACAGCAGGGGGTTTTCTTGGCTACACCTTC,CASSPTAGGFLGYTF
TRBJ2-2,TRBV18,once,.,TGTGCCAGCTCGCAACCTAGGAACACCGGGGAGCTGTTTTTT,CASSQPRNTGELFF
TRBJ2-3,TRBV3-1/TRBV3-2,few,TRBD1,TGTGCCAGCAGCCGGCTTGGGACAGGGGGTGCAGATACGCAGTATTTT,CASSRLGTGGADTQYF
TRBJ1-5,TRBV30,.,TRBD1,TGTGCCTGGAGTAAGCGGGACAGGGGACATCAGCCCCAGCATTTT,CAWSKRDRGHQPQHF
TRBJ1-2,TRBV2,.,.,TGTGCCAGCAGTGAAAACAGGGAAAGTGGCTACACCTTC,CASSENRESGYTF
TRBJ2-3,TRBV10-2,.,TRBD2,TGCGCCAGCAGTAGAAGCGGGAGTCTTGATACGCAGTATTTT,CASSRSGSLDTQYF
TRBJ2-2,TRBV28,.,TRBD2,TGTGCCAGCAGTCCTATCGTTAGCGGGAGGGGATCCTACACCGGGGAGCTGTTTTTT,CASSPIVSGRGSYTGELFF
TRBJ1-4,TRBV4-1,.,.,TGCGCCAGCAGCCAAGTGCGGGGGTCCGCCTATGAAAAACTGTTTTTT,CASSQVRGSAYEKLFF
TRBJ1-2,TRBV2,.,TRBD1,TGTGCCAGCAGTGAACGTGGGACAGCCTATGGCTACACCTTC,CASSERGTAYGYTF
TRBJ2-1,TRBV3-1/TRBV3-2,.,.,TGTGCCAGCAGCCAAGTTCTAGCCTCCTACAATGAGCAGTTCTTC,CASSQVLASYNEQFF
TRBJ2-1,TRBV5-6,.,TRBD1,TGTGCCAGCAGCTTCGGGGACAGGGCCTACAATGAGCAGTTCTTC,CASSFGDRAYNEQFF
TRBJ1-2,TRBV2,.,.,TGTGCCAGCCCCCCTATAGCAGGGGCGCAAGGCTACACCTTC,CASPPIAGAQGYTF